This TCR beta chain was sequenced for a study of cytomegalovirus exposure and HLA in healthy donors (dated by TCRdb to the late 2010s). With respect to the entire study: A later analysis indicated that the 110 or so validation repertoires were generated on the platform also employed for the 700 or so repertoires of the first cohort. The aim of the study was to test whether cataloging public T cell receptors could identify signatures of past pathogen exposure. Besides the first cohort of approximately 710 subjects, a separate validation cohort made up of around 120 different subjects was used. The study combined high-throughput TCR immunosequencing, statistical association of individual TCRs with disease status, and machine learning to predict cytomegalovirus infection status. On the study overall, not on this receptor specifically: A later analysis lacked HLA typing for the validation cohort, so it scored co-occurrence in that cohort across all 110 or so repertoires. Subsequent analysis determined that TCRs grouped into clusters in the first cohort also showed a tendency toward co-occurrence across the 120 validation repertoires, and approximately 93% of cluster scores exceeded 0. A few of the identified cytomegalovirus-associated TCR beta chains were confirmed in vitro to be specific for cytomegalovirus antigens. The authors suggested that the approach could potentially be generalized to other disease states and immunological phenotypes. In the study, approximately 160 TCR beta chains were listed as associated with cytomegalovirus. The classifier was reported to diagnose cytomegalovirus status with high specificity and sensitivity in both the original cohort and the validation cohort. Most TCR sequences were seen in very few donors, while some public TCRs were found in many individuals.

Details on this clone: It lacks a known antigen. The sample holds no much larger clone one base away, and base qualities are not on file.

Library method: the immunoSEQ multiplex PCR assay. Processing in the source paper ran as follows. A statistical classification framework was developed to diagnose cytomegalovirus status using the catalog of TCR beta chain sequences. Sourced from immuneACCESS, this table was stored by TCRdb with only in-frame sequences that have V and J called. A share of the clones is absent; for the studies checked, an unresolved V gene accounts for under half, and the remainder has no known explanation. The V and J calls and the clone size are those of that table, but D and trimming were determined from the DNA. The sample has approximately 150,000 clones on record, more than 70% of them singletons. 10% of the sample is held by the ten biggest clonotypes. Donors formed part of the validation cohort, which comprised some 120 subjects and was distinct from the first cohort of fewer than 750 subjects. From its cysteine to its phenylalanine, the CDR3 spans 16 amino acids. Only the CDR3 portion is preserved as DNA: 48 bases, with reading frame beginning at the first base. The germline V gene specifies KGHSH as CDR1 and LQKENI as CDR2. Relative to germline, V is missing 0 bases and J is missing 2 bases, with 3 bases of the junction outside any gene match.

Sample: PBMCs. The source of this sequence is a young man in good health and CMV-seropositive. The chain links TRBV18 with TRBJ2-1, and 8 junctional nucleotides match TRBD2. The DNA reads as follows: TGTGCCAGCTCACCACCCGCCGGGGGGGCCTACAATGAGCAGTTCTTC. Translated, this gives CASSPPAGGAYNEQFF.